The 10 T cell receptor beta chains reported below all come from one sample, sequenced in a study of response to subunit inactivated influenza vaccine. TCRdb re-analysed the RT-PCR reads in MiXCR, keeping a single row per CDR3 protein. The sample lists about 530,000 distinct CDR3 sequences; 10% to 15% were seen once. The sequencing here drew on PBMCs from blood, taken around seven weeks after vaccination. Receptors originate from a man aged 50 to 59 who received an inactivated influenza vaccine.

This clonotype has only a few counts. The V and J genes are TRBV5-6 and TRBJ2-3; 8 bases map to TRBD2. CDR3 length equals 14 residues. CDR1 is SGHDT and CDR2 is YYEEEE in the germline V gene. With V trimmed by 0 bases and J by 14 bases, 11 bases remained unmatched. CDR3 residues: CASSLGLSVRGGYF. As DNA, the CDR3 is TGTGCCAGCAGCTTGGGCCTTAGCGTTCGGGGGGGGTATTTT.

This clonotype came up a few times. CDR3 DNA: TGTGCCAGCTCACCACCGGACAGGGTAAAGCCCCAGCATTTT. This encodes CASSPPDRVKPQHF. The chain carries TRBV18 and TRBJ1-5, with 8 bases fitting TRBD1. This CDR3 comprises 14 residues. CDR1 is KGHSH, CDR2 LQKENI, per germline. J lost 8 bases, V lost 0 bases, and 3 bases had no gene match. Drawing the rest from reference TRBV18 and TRBJ1-5, the complete variable domain is NAGVMQNPRHLVRRRGQEARLRCSPMKGHSHVYWYRQLPEEGLKFMVYLQKENIIDESGMPKERFSAEFPKEGPSILRIQQVVRGDSAAYFCASSPPDRVKPQHFGDGTRLSIL.

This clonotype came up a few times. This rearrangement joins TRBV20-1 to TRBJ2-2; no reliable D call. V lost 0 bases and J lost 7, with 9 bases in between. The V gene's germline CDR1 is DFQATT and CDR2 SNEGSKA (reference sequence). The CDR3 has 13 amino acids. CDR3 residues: CSARDTRVGELFF. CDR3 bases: TGCAGTGCTAGAGATACCCGGGTCGGGGAGCTGTTTTTT.

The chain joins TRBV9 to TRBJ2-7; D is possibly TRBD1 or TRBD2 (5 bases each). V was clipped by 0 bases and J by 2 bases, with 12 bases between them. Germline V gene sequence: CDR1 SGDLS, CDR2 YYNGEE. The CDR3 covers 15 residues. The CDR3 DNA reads TGTGCCAGCAGCGTAGCCCCGGGACGCACCTACGAGCAGTACTTC. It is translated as CASSVAPGRTYEQYF.

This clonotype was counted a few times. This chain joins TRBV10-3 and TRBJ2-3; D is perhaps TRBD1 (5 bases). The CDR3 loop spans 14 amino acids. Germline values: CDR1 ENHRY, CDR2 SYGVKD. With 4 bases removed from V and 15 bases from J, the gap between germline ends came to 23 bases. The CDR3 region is CAISGGQGSLPEYF. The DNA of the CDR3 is TGTGCCATCAGTGGGGGCCAAGGATCCCTCCCGGAATATTTT.

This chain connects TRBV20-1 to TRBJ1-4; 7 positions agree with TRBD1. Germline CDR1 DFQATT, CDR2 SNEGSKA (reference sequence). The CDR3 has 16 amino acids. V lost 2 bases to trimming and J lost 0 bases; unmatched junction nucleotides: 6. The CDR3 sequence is CSARPDREATNEKLFF. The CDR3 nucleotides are TGCAGTGCTAGACCAGACAGGGAGGCAACTAATGAAAAACTGTTTTTT.

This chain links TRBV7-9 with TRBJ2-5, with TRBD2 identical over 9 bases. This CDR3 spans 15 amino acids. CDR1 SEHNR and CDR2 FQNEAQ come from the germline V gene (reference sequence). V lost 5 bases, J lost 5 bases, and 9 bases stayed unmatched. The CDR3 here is CASSPPSGDRETQYF. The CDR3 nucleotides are TGTGCCAGCAGCCCCCCTAGCGGGGATCGGGAGACCCAGTACTTC.

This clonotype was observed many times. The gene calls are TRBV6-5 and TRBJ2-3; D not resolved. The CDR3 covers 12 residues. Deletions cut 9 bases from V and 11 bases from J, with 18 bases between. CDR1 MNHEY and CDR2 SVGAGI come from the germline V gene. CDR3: CASSDGGSKQYF. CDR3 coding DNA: TGTGCCAGTTCCGATGGTGGATCTAAGCAGTATTTT.

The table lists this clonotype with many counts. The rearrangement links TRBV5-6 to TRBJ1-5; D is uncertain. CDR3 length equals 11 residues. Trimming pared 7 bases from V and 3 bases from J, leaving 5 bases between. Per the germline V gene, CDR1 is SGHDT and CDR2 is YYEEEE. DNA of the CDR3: TGTGCCAGCCCCCCCAATCAGCCCCAGCATTTT. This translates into CASPPNQPQHF. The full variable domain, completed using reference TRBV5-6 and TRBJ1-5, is DAGVTQSPTHLIKTRGQQVTLRCSPKSGHDTVSWYQQALGQGPQFIFQYYEEEERQRGNFPDRFSGHQFPNYSSELNVNALLLGDSALYLCASPPNQPQHFGDGTRLSIL.

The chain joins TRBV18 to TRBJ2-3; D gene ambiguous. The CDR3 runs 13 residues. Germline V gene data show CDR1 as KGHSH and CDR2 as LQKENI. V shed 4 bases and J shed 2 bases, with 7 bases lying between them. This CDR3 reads CASSLIHTDTQYF. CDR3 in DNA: TGTGCCAGCTCACTGATTCACACAGATACGCAGTATTTT.